The sequence of this T cell receptor beta chain was determined in a study of T-cell memory formation after mild COVID-19. The study's findings and limits: Day 15 to 85 contractors were CD4/CD8 balanced; later expanders leaned CD4+. Pre-infection memory held some responding clones, suggesting pre-existing cross-reactive T cells responded.

This clonotype has a handful of counts. No antigen is known for it. The 5'RACE method, run with constant-segment primers, produced TCR alpha and TCR beta cDNA libraries (carrying sample barcodes and UMIs). Each CDR3 protein is one row after TCRdb ran MiXCR on the 5' RACE reads. The sample records around 340,000 distinct CDR3 sequences, 20% to 25% being singletons. This clonotype originated in an adult woman who had mild COVID-19 (a few samples of this study predate the infection). Cell type and time point are not known. Specimen: PBMCs or a T cell subset sorted from them (not recorded which).

The CDR3 sequence: CASSKVESSLSLAKNIQYF. Written as DNA, the CDR3 is TGTGCCAGCAGCAAAGTGGAGTCCTCGTTATCCCTAGCCAAAAACATTCAGTACTTC. The chain uses TRBV21-1 and TRBJ2-4; the D segment call TRBD2 is taken from the table without a DNA check. TRBV21-1 is noted as a pseudogene. The CDR3 spans 19 residues.